The 21 T cell receptor beta chains below come from one sample, sequenced in a study of T cells in Graves' hyperthyroidism and ophthalmopathy. TCR beta CDR3 region amplification was performed from RNA transcripts. The TCR CDR3 was amplified in a first-round RT-PCR using the HTBI primer set. TCRdb recomputed calls from the multiplex PCR reads with MiXCR, one row per CDR3 protein. Here the sample spans hundreds of thousands of distinct CDR3 sequences, roughly 15% being singletons. Material for sequencing was blood. The receptors here all came from a woman aged 18-29 years with Graves' ophthalmopathy.

This clonotype was counted many times. The chain links TRBV5-8 to TRBJ2-7; 10 bases align to TRBD2. In germline, CDR1 is SGHTS, CDR2 YDEGEE. The CDR3 is 15 amino acids. V was pared by 4 bases and J by 12 bases, with 16 bases of the junction left unmatched. The CDR3 loop is CASSTTLASGSSVYF. CDR3 bases: TGTGCCAGCAGCACCACCTTGGCTAGCGGGAGTAGTGTGTACTTC.

The chain links TRBV6-1 to TRBJ2-6; no definite D call. V lost 5 bases and J lost 1, with 15 bases in between. This CDR3 is 17 amino acids long. Germline lookup yields CDR1 MNHNS and CDR2 SASEGT. DNA for the CDR3: TGTGCCAGCAGTCCTTCCCTCCAACAGTCTGGGGCCAACGTCCTGACTTTC. Its translation is CASSPSLQQSGANVLTF.

The rearrangement uses TRBV11-1 and TRBJ2-3, with D possibly TRBD2 on 5 matching bases. With 5 bases removed from V and 5 bases from J, the gap between germline ends came to 14 bases. The CDR3 has 14 amino acids. The V gene's germline CDR1 is SGHAT and CDR2 FQDESV (reference sequence). In nucleotides, the CDR3 is TGTGCCAGCAGCGGGAGTGTATATCAAGATACGCAGTATTTT. Residues: CASSGSVYQDTQYF.

V and J are TRBV7-3 and TRBJ2-3; 9 bases line up with TRBD2. The ends lost 5 bases at V and 2 bases at J; junction bases unmatched: 5. CDR3 length: 15 amino acids. Germline lookup yields CDR1 SGHTA and CDR2 FQGTGA. DNA for the CDR3: TGTGCCAGCAGCCCGAGCGGGAGGAACACAGATACGCAGTATTTT. The encoded protein is CASSPSGRNTDTQYF.

This clonotype was found many times. The rearrangement joins TRBV6-1 to TRBJ1-1; the D is unclear. The V gene's germline CDR1 is MNHNS and CDR2 SASEGT. The CDR3 loop spans 12 amino acids. V was cut by 5 bases and J by 1 base, with 5 bases left in between. The CDR3 here is CASSSKNTEAFF. Here the CDR3 DNA reads TGTGCCAGCAGTTCGAAGAACACTGAAGCTTTCTTT.

This clonotype appeared many times. The chain couples TRBV30 to TRBJ2-1; possibly TRBD1 for D (5 bases). Germline V gene lookup returns CDR1 GTSNPN and CDR2 SVGIG (reference sequence). This CDR3 region has 11 residues. Trimming took 5 bases from V and 5 from J, leaving 7 bases between them. CDR3 amino acids: CAWETDNEQFF. The CDR3 coding sequence is TGTGCCTGGGAGACAGACAATGAGCAGTTCTTC.

This clonotype was seen at least ten times. The rearrangement joins TRBV20-1 to TRBJ2-7; tentative D call: TRBD1 (8 bases). The ends were cut back, 2 bases at V and 3 bases at J, with 17 bases in the middle. CDR3 length: 15 amino acids. Looked up from germline, CDR1 is DFQATT and CDR2 is SNEGSKA (reference sequence). CDR3 loop: CSARPGQGGDYEQYF. The DNA of the CDR3 is TGCAGTGCTAGACCCGGACAGGGAGGGGACTACGAGCAGTACTTC.

This clonotype was detected ten times or more. The gene calls are TRBV20-1 and TRBJ1-1; D is uncertain. The CDR3 covers 13 residues. Trimming took 5 bases from V and 3 from J, leaving 13 bases between them. CDR1 is DFQATT and CDR2 is SNEGSKA in the germline V gene (reference sequence). CDR3: CSAPSAVHTEAFF. DNA of the CDR3: TGCAGTGCTCCGTCCGCAGTACACACTGAAGCTTTCTTT.

Ten or more counts support this clonotype. The gene calls are TRBV12-3 or TRBV12-4 and TRBJ2-3; D uncertain. V was clipped by 2 bases and J by 4 bases, with 4 bases between them. The CDR3 has 12 residues. DNA for the CDR3: TGTGCCAGCAGTTTATCCCCAGATACGCAGTATTTT. Protein product: CASSLSPDTQYF.

This clonotype has a handful of counts. A much larger clonotype is one base distant, so this may be a read error. The chain recombines TRBV5-1 with TRBJ1-5; tentatively, D is TRBD1 (5 bases). CDR1 SGHRS and CDR2 YFSETQ come from the germline V gene. The CDR3 covers 16 residues. The V end was cut by 0 bases, the J end by 5 bases, with 15 bases between. The CDR3 here is CASSLGVSGRDQPQHF. In DNA, the CDR3 is TGCGCCAGCAGCTTGGGGGTGTCGGGACGGGATCAGCCCCAGCATTTT.

This clonotype was recorded many times. The rearrangement joins TRBV15 to TRBJ2-3; the D gene could be TRBD1 or TRBD2 (5 bases each). The CDR3 spans 16 residues. V lost 0 bases, J lost 1 base, and 11 bases lay in between. Germline V gene sequence: CDR1 LNHNV, CDR2 YYDKDF (reference sequence). DNA of the CDR3: TGTGCCACCAGCAGAGATCCGGGACGGCGCACAGATACGCAGTATTTT. Amino acid sequence: CATSRDPGRRTDTQYF. Full variable domain (remainder filled in from reference TRBV15 and TRBJ2-3): DAMVIQNPRYQVTQFGKPVTLSCSQTLNHNVMYWYQQKSSQAPKLLFHYYDKDFNNEADTPDNFQSRRPNTSFCFLDIRSPGLGDTAMYLCATSRDPGRRTDTQYFGPGTRLTVL.

The V gene is TRBV19, the J gene TRBJ2-1; the D is unclear. The CDR3 contains 12 residues. CDR1 and CDR2 (germline): LNHDA, SQIVND (reference sequence). V lost 3 bases to trimming and J lost 8 bases, with 8 bases between them. In DNA, the CDR3 is TGTGCCAGTAGTATGAGTAAGGATGAGCAGTTCTTC. Translated: CASSMSKDEQFF.

Remarks on this clonotype: A much larger clonotype is one base distant, so this may be a read error. This chain links TRBV14 with TRBJ2-2; D gene unclear. This CDR3 comprises 13 residues. V lost 3 bases to trimming and J lost 6 bases, with 8 bases between them. Germline V lookup: CDR1 SGHDN, CDR2 FVKESK. CDR3 DNA sequence: TGTGCCAGCAGCCAGGTGGAAGCCGGGGAGCTGTTTTTT. Translation: CASSQVEAGELFF. Filled out from reference TRBV14 and TRBJ2-2, the complete variable domain reads EAGVTQFPSHSVIEKGQTVTLRCDPISGHDNLYWYRRVMGKEIKFLLHFVKESKQDESGMPNNRFLAERTGGTYSTLKVQPAELEDSGVYFCASSQVEAGELFFGEGSRLTVL.

The sample holds many counts of this clonotype. The rearrangement joins TRBV15 to TRBJ2-1; weak D call: TRBD2 (7 bases). Germline lookup yields CDR1 LNHNV and CDR2 YYDKDF (reference sequence). V lost 1 base and J 9 bases, leaving 19 bases between the germline ends. CDR3 size: 16 residues. The CDR3 region has the DNA TGTGCCACCAGCAGAGTAGGGGGGGAGGGCCGGGGTGAGCAGTTCTTC. The encoded protein is CATSRVGGEGRGEQFF. Supplemented by reference TRBV15 and TRBJ2-1, the full variable domain reads DAMVIQNPRYQVTQFGKPVTLSCSQTLNHNVMYWYQQKSSQAPKLLFHYYDKDFNNEADTPDNFQSRRPNTSFCFLDIRSPGLGDTAMYLCATSRVGGEGRGEQFFGPGTRLTVL.

This clonotype was detected only a few times. This chain links TRBV19 with TRBJ2-1; TRBD2 matches at 8 bases. The germline gives CDR1 LNHDA, CDR2 SQIVND (reference sequence). Germline trimming cut 10 bases from V and 0 bases from J; bases unmatched to any gene: 2. This CDR3 region has 13 residues. This CDR3 is CAISGDSYNEQFF. The CDR3 DNA sequence: TGTGCCATTAGCGGGGACTCCTACAATGAGCAGTTCTTC.

This clonotype was recorded many times. The V and J genes are TRBV20-1 and TRBJ1-4; D is ambiguous. The CDR3 length is 14 residues. The V gene's germline CDR1 is DFQATT and CDR2 SNEGSKA (reference sequence). Deletions cut 4 bases from V and 5 bases from J, with 14 bases between. CDR3 protein: CSAIPGTGNEKLFF. CDR3 coding DNA: TGCAGTGCTATCCCCGGAACGGGGAATGAAAAACTGTTTTTT.

This clonotype has a single count. The chain combines TRBV11-2 with TRBJ2-7; 7 positions match TRBD1. Germline-derived CDR1 and CDR2 are SGHAT and FQNNGV. This CDR3 comprises 14 residues. Trimming cost V 0 bases and J 3 bases; bases outside gene matches: 2. CDR3 nucleotide sequence: TGTGCCAGCAGCTTAGATCAGGGGGACTACGAGCAGTACTTC. It translates to CASSLDQGDYEQYF. The whole variable domain, remainder taken from reference TRBV11-2 and TRBJ2-7, is EAGVAQSPRYKIIEKRQSVAFWCNPISGHATLYWYQQILGQGPKLLIQFQNNGVVDDSQLPKDRFSAERLKGVDSTLKIQPAKLEDSAVYLCASSLDQGDYEQYFGPGTRLTVT.

This clonotype occurred many times. The chain uses TRBV2 and TRBJ2-1, with a tentative D call TRBD1 (8 bases). CDR3 length: 14 residues. CDR1 is SNHLY and CDR2 is FYNNEI in the germline V gene. Trimming stripped 6 bases from V and 5 bases from J, with 14 bases between. DNA of the CDR3: TGTGCCAGCAGGGGAGGGACAGGTAACAATGAGCAGTTCTTC. Protein sequence: CASRGGTGNNEQFF.

V usage is TRBV13 and J usage is TRBJ2-7; 14 nucleotides agree with TRBD2. The germline V gene encodes CDR1 PRHDT and CDR2 FYEKMQ (reference sequence). The ends lost 5 bases at V and 3 bases at J; junction bases unmatched: 9. This CDR3 comprises 17 residues. CDR3 amino acids: CASSQRGLAGVSYEQYF. The CDR3 nucleotides read TGTGCCAGCAGCCAACGGGGACTAGCGGGAGTCAGCTACGAGCAGTACTTC. Full variable domain (missing parts from reference TRBV13 and TRBJ2-7): AAGVIQSPRHLIKEKRETATLKCYPIPRHDTVYWYQQGPGQDPQFLISFYEKMQSDKGSIPDRFSAQQFSDYHSELNMSSLELGDSALYFCASSQRGLAGVSYEQYFGPGTRLTVT.

In this sample, this clonotype turned up many times. The CDR3 spells CASSFLGQGSYEQYF. DNA for the CDR3: TGTGCCAGCAGTTTTTTGGGACAGGGCAGTTACGAGCAGTACTTC. The J gene is TRBJ2-7, the V gene TRBV28; 9 bases line up with TRBD1. The CDR3 loop spans 15 amino acids. Germline CDR1 MDHEN, CDR2 SYDVKM. With V trimmed by 3 bases and J by 4 bases, 7 bases remained unmatched.

The chain carries TRBV12-3 or TRBV12-4 and TRBJ2-1; 9 bases are shared with TRBD1. The CDR3 loop spans 17 amino acids. J gave up 8 bases and V 6 bases, and 17 bases lay outside the gene matches. The CDR3 DNA sequence: TGTGCCAGCAGCCGCTCCCCTGGGACAGGGATTTCCTATGAGCAGTTCTTC. It codes for CASSRSPGTGISYEQFF.